These 3 T cell receptor beta chains came from one sample sequenced in a study of response to subunit inactivated influenza vaccine. One entry per CDR3 protein, called by TCRdb with MiXCR from the RT-PCR reads. This table holds about 180,000 distinct CDR3 sequences, about 11% found once. The specimen comprised CD8+ T cells sorted from PBMCs, sampled around 2 years after vaccination. The receptor set was obtained from a man between 50 and 75 years old who received an inactivated influenza vaccine.

The rearrangement links TRBV11-2 to TRBJ2-7, with TRBD2 matching 10 bases. Germline V gives CDR1 SGHAT, CDR2 FQNNGV. The CDR3 is 13 residues long. After removal of 5 bases from V and 7 bases from J, the junction contained 5 bases not matched to a gene. The chain's CDR3 is CASSTSGAGEQYF. The CDR3 DNA reads TGTGCCAGCAGCACTAGCGGGGCGGGAGAGCAGTACTTC.

There are a few counts of this clonotype. The CDR3 protein is CASSLTDRLGDTQYF. DNA of the CDR3: TGTGCCAGCAGCTTGACGGACAGGCTAGGAGATACGCAGTATTTT. The chain combines TRBV6-1 with TRBJ2-3; 7 bases agree with TRBD1. V gave up 6 bases and J gave up 5 bases; unmatched junction bases: 11. Germline CDR1 reads MNHNS; CDR2 reads SASEGT. This CDR3 region has 15 residues.

The rearrangement links TRBV5-5 to TRBJ2-7; TRBD1 agrees at 9 bases. After removal of 3 bases from V and 2 bases from J, the junction contained 9 bases not matched to a gene. CDR1 is SGHKS and CDR2 is YYEKEE in the germline V gene (reference sequence). This CDR3 has 16 residues. The CDR3 region is CASSSGQGWAAYEQYF. The CDR3 nucleotides are TGTGCCAGCAGCTCGGGACAGGGTTGGGCGGCCTACGAGCAGTACTTC.